The 25 T cell receptor beta chains below come from one sample, sequenced in a study of T-cell memory formation after mild COVID-19. One entry per CDR3 protein results from TCRdb running MiXCR on the 5' RACE reads. The profile shows some 200,000 distinct CDR3 sequences, 9% to 10% of them singletons. The material sequenced was PBMCs or a T cell subset sorted from them (not recorded which). The receptors originated from a man aged 18 to 35 who had mild COVID-19 (a few samples of this study predate the infection). Cell type and time point are not known.

This clonotype showed up many times. This CDR3 reads CASSLDQGPNQPQHF. Here the CDR3 DNA reads TGCGCCAGCAGCTTGGATCAGGGGCCGAATCAGCCCCAGCATTTT. The rearrangement joins TRBV5-1 to TRBJ1-5, with a possible D match to TRBD1 (6 bases). The CDR3 totals 15 residues. CDR1 is SGHRS, CDR2 YFSETQ, per germline. V was cut by 0 bases and J by 4 bases, with 11 bases left in between.

This clonotype was seen at least ten times. The CDR3 protein is CASSQNPSGTYNEQFF. The CDR3 nucleotides are TGCGCCAGCAGCCAGAACCCTAGCGGGACTTACAATGAGCAGTTCTTC. The rearrangement uses TRBV4-3 and TRBJ2-1; 9 positions agree with TRBD2. Trimming took 3 bases from V and 4 from J; bases not matched to a gene: 7. The CDR3 runs 16 residues. Germline CDR1 reads LGHNA; CDR2 reads YSLEER.

This clonotype was counted only a few times. The CDR3 DNA reads TGTGCCAGCAGTACTCAGATCGGCGAGCAGTACTTC. It translates to CASSTQIGEQYF. The chain uses TRBV12-3 or TRBV12-4 and TRBJ2-7, with D hard to call. The CDR3 sequence is 12 residues long. Between the trimmed V and J ends, which lost 5 bases and 6 bases, there was a span of 11 bases.

This clonotype was counted between two and nine times. J is TRBJ1-3 and V is TRBV19, with D maybe TRBD1 (6 bases). The ends were cut back, 9 bases at V and 2 bases at J, with 14 bases in the middle. CDR1 is LNHDA and CDR2 is SQIVND in the germline V gene (reference sequence). The CDR3 totals 14 residues. The CDR3 DNA reads as TGTGCCAGCCGAGACAGGAAACCTGGAAACACCATATATTTT. This codes for CASRDRKPGNTIYF.

A few counts support this clonotype. V gene TRBV6-1 combines with J gene TRBJ1-5; D is unclear. Per the germline V gene, CDR1 is MNHNS and CDR2 is SASEGT. The CDR3 is made up of 14 amino acids. Trimming removed 4 bases from V and 2 bases from J, with 9 bases in between. The CDR3 is CASSVTRGNQPQHF. CDR3 nucleotide sequence: TGTGCCAGCAGTGTTACACGAGGCAATCAGCCCCAGCATTTT.

Only a few counts were recorded for this clonotype. The rearrangement uses TRBV6-5 and TRBJ2-5, with D unresolved. Per the germline V gene, CDR1 is MNHEY and CDR2 is SVGAGI. Trimming stripped 5 bases from V and 0 bases from J, with 10 bases between. The CDR3 is made up of 14 amino acids. The CDR3 nucleotides are TGTGCCAGCAGTCGGACGTGGTACCAAGAGACCCAGTACTTC. Its translation is CASSRTWYQETQYF.

This clonotype was seen more than once but under ten times. This chain links TRBV7-2 with TRBJ2-4, with 8 bases lining up with TRBD2. Per germline, CDR1 SGHTA and CDR2 FQGNSA. The CDR3 spans 15 residues. With 3 bases clipped from V and 6 bases from J, the junction kept 7 bases outside the gene matches. This CDR3 reads CASSFSSGGRNIQYF. Written as DNA, the CDR3 is TGTGCCAGCAGCTTTTCGAGCGGGGGACGAAACATTCAGTACTTC.

This clonotype appeared a few times. This chain uses TRBV28 with TRBJ1-2; 7 nucleotides agree with TRBD1. CDR3 size: 15 residues. The V gene end was trimmed by 4 bases and the J gene end by 4 bases; junction bases not matched to a gene: 9. CDR1 and CDR2 (germline): MDHEN, SYDVKM. CDR3 region: CASSSGDTGVYGYTF. For the CDR3, the DNA is TGTGCCAGCAGTTCCGGGGATACAGGGGTCTATGGCTACACCTTC.

The table lists this clonotype with a few counts. The chain's CDR3 is CASSPSGGLTGELFF. The CDR3 DNA is TGTGCCAGCAGCCCCTCCGGGGGGTTAACCGGGGAGCTGTTTTTT. The V and J genes are TRBV9 and TRBJ2-2, with 7 bases matching TRBD2. V lost 4 bases and J lost 5; bases outside the gene matches: 8. The length of the CDR3 is 15 residues. CDR1 is SGDLS, CDR2 YYNGEE, per germline.

The chain couples TRBV7-2 to TRBJ1-2, with 10 bases that match TRBD1. From germline, CDR1 is SGHTA and CDR2 FQGNSA. The CDR3 sequence is 15 residues long. The V gene end was trimmed by 6 bases and the J gene end by 4 bases; junction bases not matched to a gene: 8. The CDR3 DNA follows: TGTGCCAGCAGGTCCGGGACAGGGGTCATCTATGGCTACACCTTC. Translation: CASRSGTGVIYGYTF.

The chain is built from TRBV5-1 and TRBJ2-7; 7 positions agree with TRBD1. The J segment lost 1 base and the V segment lost 4 bases, leaving 8 bases of the junction unmatched. This CDR3 spans 15 amino acids. CDR1 and CDR2 from the germline V gene are SGHRS and YFSETQ. CDR3 in amino acids: CASSPGGDRSYEQYV. As DNA, the CDR3 is TGCGCCAGCAGCCCAGGGGGAGACAGGTCCTACGAGCAGTACGTC.

This clonotype was detected many times. The chain couples TRBV6-5 to TRBJ1-2; 8 bases agree with TRBD1. The CDR3 totals 14 residues. Germline CDR1 MNHEY, CDR2 SVGAGI. Trimming took 0 bases from V and 8 from J; bases not matched to a gene: 5. For the CDR3, the DNA is TGTGCCAGCAGTTACTCGGGCAGGGGGCCAGGCTACACCTTC. It yields the protein CASSYSGRGPGYTF.

Ten or more counts support this clonotype. The CDR3 is CASSPRAAEVQQYV. In nucleotides, the CDR3 is TGTGCCAGCAGTCCGCGGGCTGCGGAGGTACAGCAGTACGTC. V gene TRBV28 combines with J gene TRBJ2-7; TRBD2 might be the D (5 bases). Trimming removed 5 bases from V and 8 bases from J, with 19 bases in between. CDR1 and CDR2 (germline): MDHEN, SYDVKM. The CDR3 is made up of 14 amino acids.

In its sample, this clonotype was seen a few times. The chain couples TRBV12-3 or TRBV12-4 to TRBJ1-6; TRBD1 agrees at 8 bases. J gave up 7 bases and V 2 bases, and 1 base lay outside the gene matches. The CDR3 sequence is 14 residues long. CDR3 residues: CASSLRTGNSPLHF. The CDR3 region has the DNA TGTGCCAGCAGTTTACGGACAGGGAATTCACCCCTCCACTTT.

This clonotype came up a few times. V gene TRBV5-6 combines with J gene TRBJ1-5; tentative D call: TRBD1 (5 bases). The CDR3 loop spans 15 amino acids. The germline V and J ends were trimmed by 4 bases and 0 bases, with 11 bases remaining between them. Germline CDR1 is SGHDT and CDR2 is YYEEEE. The CDR3 spells CASSLGALSNQPQHF. The CDR3 DNA follows: TGTGCCAGCAGCCTCGGGGCACTTAGCAATCAGCCCCAGCATTTT.

This clonotype has ten or more counts. The V call is TRBV3-1, the J call TRBJ2-4; maybe TRBD2 (5 bases). The V and J ends lost 4 bases and 0 bases respectively, with 19 bases between them. Germline lookup yields CDR1 LGHDT and CDR2 YNNKEL (reference sequence). CDR3 length equals 18 residues. The CDR3 loop reads CASSRTAGGLLAKNIQYF. Here the CDR3 DNA reads TGTGCCAGCAGCCGAACGGCTGGCGGGCTACTAGCCAAAAACATTCAGTACTTC.

The chain uses TRBV5-1 and TRBJ2-2, with 10 positions matching TRBD1. The V gene end was trimmed by 5 bases and the J gene end by 6 bases; junction bases not matched to a gene: 7. Germline V gives CDR1 SGHRS, CDR2 YFSETQ. The CDR3 extends over 15 amino acids. The CDR3 DNA reads TGCGCCAGCAGGATGGGACAGGGGTTTCCCGGGGAGCTGTTTTTT. Protein sequence: CASRMGQGFPGELFF.

This clonotype was detected only a few times. This rearrangement joins TRBV10-3 to TRBJ1-1; D not resolved. Trimming stripped 11 bases from V and 1 base from J, with 17 bases between. This CDR3 region has 14 residues. CDR1 is ENHRY, CDR2 SYGVKD, per germline. The CDR3 is CAPERRSRNTEAFF. The CDR3 region has the DNA TGTGCCCCCGAACGGCGGAGTAGGAACACTGAAGCTTTCTTT.

DNA of the CDR3: TGTGCCAGTAGTTCTACCGGGGTTTATGGCTACACCTTC. As protein: CASSSTGVYGYTF. The chain is built from TRBV19 and TRBJ1-2; the D is unclear. The CDR3 is 13 amino acids. Trimming stripped 5 bases from V and 5 bases from J, with 12 bases between. Germline V gives CDR1 LNHDA, CDR2 SQIVND (reference sequence).

This clonotype was counted a few times. The rearrangement links TRBV5-1 to TRBJ1-4; D not certain. The CDR3 contains 12 residues. V was clipped by 9 bases and J by 1 base, with 7 bases between them. Looked up from germline, CDR1 is SGHRS and CDR2 is YFSETQ. DNA of the CDR3: TGCGCCAAAGGCGGAACTAATGAAAAACTGTTTTTT. Amino acids: CAKGGTNEKLFF.

This clonotype has more than one count but fewer than ten. The chain combines TRBV6-5 with TRBJ1-3; D is unresolved. Germline CDR1 MNHEY, CDR2 SVGAGI. The V and J ends lost 6 bases and 4 bases respectively, with 10 bases between them. The CDR3 has 13 amino acids. The chain's CDR3 is CASSRTGGNTIYF. Here the CDR3 DNA reads TGTGCCAGCAGCCGGACTGGGGGAAACACCATATATTTT.

As DNA, the CDR3 is TGTGCCAGCTCATCGGCAGGGGGCACTGAAGCTTTCTTT. Protein: CASSSAGGTEAFF. The chain recombines TRBV18 with TRBJ1-1; 7 bases are a match to TRBD1. In germline, CDR1 is KGHSH, CDR2 LQKENI. Trimming at V came to 5 bases and at J to 4 bases, leaving 4 bases not matched to a gene. The CDR3 extends over 13 amino acids.

This clonotype has more than one count but fewer than ten. The genes are TRBV12-3 or TRBV12-4 and TRBJ1-1; TRBD1 is a possible D gene (6 bases). The CDR3 is made up of 14 amino acids. Trimming removed 3 bases at V and 5 bases at J, with 13 bases between. This CDR3 is CASSFKGQGTEAFF. As DNA, the CDR3 is TGTGCCAGCAGTTTTAAGGGGCAGGGGACTGAAGCTTTCTTT.

This clonotype was seen a handful of times. The chain combines TRBV7-2 with TRBJ2-5, with D perhaps TRBD1 or TRBD2 (6 bases each). There are 14 residues in the CDR3. Germline lookup yields CDR1 SGHTA and CDR2 FQGNSA. Trimming stripped 8 bases from V and 1 base from J, with 14 bases between. In nucleotides, the CDR3 is TGTGCCAGCGCCCCCGGGGGCAGCCAAGAGACCCAGTACTTC. Translated: CASAPGGSQETQYF.

This chain connects TRBV5-5 to TRBJ1-2, with D unclear. Per germline, CDR1 SGHKS and CDR2 YYEKEE (reference sequence). The CDR3 extends over 16 amino acids. Trimming took off 3 bases at V and 0 bases at J, with 15 bases between the two ends. CDR3 protein: CASSSLRLLTNYGYTF. The CDR3 bases are TGTGCCAGCAGCTCGTTGCGCCTTCTGACTAACTATGGCTACACCTTC.